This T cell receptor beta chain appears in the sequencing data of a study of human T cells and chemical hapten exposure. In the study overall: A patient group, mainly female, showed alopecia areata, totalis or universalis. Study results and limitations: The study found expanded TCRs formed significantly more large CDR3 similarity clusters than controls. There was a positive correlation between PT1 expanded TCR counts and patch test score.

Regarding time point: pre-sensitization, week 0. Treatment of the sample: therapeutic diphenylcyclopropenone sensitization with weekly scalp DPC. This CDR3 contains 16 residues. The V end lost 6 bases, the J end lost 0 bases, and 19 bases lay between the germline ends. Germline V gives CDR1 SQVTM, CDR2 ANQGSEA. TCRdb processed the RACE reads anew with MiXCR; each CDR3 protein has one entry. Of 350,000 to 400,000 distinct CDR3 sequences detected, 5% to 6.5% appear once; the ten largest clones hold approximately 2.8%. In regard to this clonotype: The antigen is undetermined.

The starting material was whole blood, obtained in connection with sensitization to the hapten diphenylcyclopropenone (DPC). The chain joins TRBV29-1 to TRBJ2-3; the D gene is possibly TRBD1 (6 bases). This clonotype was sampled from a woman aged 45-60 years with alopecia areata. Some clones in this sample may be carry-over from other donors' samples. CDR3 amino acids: CSVSGTPLRSTDTQYF. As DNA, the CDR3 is TGCAGCGTCTCCGGGACACCCCTGAGGAGCACAGATACGCAGTATTTT.